This T cell receptor (beta chain) derives from a study of T cell responses to AZD1222 COVID-19 vaccine. Overall study results and limits: Only a handful of people who got AZD1222 tested seropositive at baseline. All repertoire sampling was performed exclusively after the peak T cell response.

Germline CDR1 is WNHNN and CDR2 is SYGVQD (reference sequence). This CDR3 is 15 amino acids long. This clone was picked up one time. What it binds is unknown. At one boundary the junction diverges from the germline segment, which might be a read error. The protocol was immunoSEQ multiplex PCR, while the TCRdb copy is restricted to in-frame clones and leaves out a portion. This sample has 150,000 to 200,000 clones, with approximately 90% found just once. The sequencing here drew on peripheral blood, taken on day 0 of AZD1222 vaccination. The genes are TRBV10-1 and TRBJ1-2; D may be TRBD1 (6 bases). This sequence originates from an adult in good health. The CDR3, as DNA: TGCGCCAGCAGTGTGGCCGGGACACCGAACTATGTCTACACCTTC. Its protein product is CASSVAGTPNYVYTF.